This T cell receptor (beta chain) was documented in a study of breast tumors, draining lymph nodes, adjacent tissues. The CDR3 length is 12 residues. CDR1 is DFQATT and CDR2 is SNEGSKA in the germline V gene (reference sequence). This clonotype was counted ten times or more. No antigen is known for it. A much larger clone is a single base away; this may be a read error. Findings and caveats of the study: Data only fit, rather than demonstrated, lymph node origin of most tumor T cells. Tumor TCR diversity was below lymph nodes but above nontumor tissue. Luminal-like breast cancer showed significantly greater tumor-nontumor repertoire similarity than basal-like breast cancer did.

MiXCR was run by TCRdb on the multiplex PCR reads, yielding one entry per CDR3 protein. The sample consists of 17,000 or so distinct CDR3 sequences, less than 45% of them appearing once. The TCR comes from a female donor with breast cancer. Some clones in this sample may be carry-over from other donors' samples. The gene calls are TRBV20-1 and TRBJ1-2, with 7 bases lining up with TRBD1. Sequenced input: tumor-adjacent breast tissue. CDR3 sequence reads: CSTPTGSYGSTF. CDR3 coding DNA: TGCAGTACTCCGACAGGGAGCTATGGCTCCACCTTC.